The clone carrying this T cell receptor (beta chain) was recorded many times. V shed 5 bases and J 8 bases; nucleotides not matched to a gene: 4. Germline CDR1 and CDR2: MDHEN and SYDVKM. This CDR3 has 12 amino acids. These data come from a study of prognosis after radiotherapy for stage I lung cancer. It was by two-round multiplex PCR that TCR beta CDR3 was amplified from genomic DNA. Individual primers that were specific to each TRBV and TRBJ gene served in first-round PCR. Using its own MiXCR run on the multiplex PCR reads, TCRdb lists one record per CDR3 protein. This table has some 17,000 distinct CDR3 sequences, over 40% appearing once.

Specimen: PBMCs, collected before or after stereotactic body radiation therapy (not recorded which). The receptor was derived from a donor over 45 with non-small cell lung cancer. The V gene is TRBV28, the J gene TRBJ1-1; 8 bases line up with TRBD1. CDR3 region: CASSLGQGEAFF. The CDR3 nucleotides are TGTGCCAGCAGTCTCGGACAGGGAGAAGCTTTCTTT.